Below, one T cell receptor beta chain is given with its context. The data were obtained in a study of regulatory T cells in long-lasting Graves disease. Libraries of TCR beta came from iRepertoire HTBI primers plus Arm-PCR of CDR3 regions. TCRdb processed the multiplex PCR reads anew with MiXCR; each CDR3 protein has one entry. The data hold roughly 420,000 distinct CDR3 sequences, with 12% to 15% observed a single time. Germline-derived CDR1 and CDR2 are SGHAT and FQNNGV. This CDR3 has 14 residues. The time point here: newly diagnosed GD, antithyroid drugs for less than 3 months. The authors made the TCR library using RNA they extracted from PBMCs. These data were also reused for a study on T cells in Graves' hyperthyroidism and ophthalmopathy. That work states: With the HTBI primer set, the TCR CDR3 went through a first round of RT-PCR.

The material sequenced was peripheral blood mononuclear cells (PBMCs), taken at new diagnosis, from a patient treated with antithyroid drugs. This rearrangement joins TRBV11-2 to TRBJ2-1; 8 nucleotides align to TRBD2. The J call may not be correct, given that the DNA end is closer to TRBJ2-5. The sequence was obtained from a woman in her forties or fifties with Graves disease. This CDR3 is CASSLYGGRETQYF. The CDR3 DNA sequence: TGTGCCAGCAGCTTATATGGCGGGAGGGAGACCCAGTACTTC.